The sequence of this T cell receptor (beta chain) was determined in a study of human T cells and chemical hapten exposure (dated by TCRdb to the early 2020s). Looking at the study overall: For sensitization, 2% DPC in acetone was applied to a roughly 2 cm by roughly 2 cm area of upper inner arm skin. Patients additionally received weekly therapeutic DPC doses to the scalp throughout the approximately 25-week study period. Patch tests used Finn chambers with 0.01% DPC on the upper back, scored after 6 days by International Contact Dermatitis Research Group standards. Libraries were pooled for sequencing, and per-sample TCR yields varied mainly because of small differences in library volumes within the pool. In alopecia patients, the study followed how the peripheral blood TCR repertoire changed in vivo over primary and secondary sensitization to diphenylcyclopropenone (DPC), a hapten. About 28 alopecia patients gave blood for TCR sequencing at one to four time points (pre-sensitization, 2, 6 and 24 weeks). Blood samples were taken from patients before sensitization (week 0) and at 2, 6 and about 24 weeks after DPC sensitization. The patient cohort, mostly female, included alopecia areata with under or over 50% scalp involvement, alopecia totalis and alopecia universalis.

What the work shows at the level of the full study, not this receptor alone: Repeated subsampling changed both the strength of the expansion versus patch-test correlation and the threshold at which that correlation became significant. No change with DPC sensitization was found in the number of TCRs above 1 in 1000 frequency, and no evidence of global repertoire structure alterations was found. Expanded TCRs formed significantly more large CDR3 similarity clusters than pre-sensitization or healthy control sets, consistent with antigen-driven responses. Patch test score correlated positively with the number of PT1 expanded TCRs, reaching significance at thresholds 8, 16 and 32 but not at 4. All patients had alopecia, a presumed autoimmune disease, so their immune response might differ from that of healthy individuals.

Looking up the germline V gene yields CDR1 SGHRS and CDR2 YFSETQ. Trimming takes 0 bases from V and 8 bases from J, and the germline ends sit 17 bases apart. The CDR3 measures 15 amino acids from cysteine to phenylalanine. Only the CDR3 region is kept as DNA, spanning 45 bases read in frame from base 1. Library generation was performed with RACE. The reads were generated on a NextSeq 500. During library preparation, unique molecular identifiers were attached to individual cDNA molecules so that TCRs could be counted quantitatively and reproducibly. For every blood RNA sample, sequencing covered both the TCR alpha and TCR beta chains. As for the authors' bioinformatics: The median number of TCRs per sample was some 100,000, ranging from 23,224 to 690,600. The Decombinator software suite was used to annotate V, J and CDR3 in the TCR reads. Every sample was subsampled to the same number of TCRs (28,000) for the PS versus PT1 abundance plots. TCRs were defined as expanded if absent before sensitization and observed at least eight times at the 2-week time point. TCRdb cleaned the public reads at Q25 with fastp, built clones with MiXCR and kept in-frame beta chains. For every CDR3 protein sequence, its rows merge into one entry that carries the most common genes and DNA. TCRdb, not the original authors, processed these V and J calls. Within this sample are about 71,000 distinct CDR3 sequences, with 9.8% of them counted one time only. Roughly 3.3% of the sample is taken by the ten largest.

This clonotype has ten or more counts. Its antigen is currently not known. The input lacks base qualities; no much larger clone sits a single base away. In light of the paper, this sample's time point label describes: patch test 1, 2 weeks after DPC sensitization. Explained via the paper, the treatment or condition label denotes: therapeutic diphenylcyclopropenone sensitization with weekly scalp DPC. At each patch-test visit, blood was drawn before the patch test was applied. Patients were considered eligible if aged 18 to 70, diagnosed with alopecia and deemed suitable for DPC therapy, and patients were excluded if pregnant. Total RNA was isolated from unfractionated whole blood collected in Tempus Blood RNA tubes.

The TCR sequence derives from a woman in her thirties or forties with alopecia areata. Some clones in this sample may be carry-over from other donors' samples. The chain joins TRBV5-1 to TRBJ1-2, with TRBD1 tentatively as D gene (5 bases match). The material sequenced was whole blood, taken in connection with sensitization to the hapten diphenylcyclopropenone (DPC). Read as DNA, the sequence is TGCGCCAGCAGCTTGGGTCCGACAAGCGGGGGAGGCTACACCTTC. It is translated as CASSLGPTSGGGYTF.